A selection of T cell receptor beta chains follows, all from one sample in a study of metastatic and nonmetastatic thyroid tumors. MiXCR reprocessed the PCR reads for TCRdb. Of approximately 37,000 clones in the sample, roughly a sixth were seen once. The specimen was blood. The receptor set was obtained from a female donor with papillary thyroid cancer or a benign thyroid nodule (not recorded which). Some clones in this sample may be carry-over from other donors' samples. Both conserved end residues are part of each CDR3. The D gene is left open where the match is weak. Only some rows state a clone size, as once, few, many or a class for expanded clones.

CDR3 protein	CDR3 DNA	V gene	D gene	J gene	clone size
CASSPSANSNQPQHF	TGTGCCAGCTCACCGTCAGCCAATAGCAATCAGCCCCAGCATTTT	TRBV18	NA	TRBJ1-5	many
CSARDPSSSQVPTDTQYF	TGCAGTGCTAGAGACCCGTCGTCGAGCCAGGTACCGACAGATACGCAGTATTTT	TRBV20-1	NA	TRBJ2-3	NA
CASSFTPNMNTEAFF	TGTGCCAGCAGCTTTACTCCCAATATGAACACTGAAGCTTTCTTT	TRBV5-5	NA	TRBJ1-1	many
CASSQRGVGYEQYF	TGTGCCAGCAGCCAGAGGGGGGTTGGTTACGAGCAGTACTTC	TRBV28	NA	TRBJ2-7	many
CASSLLAGRDTQYF	TGTGCCAGCAGCTTACTAGCGGGAAGAGATACGCAGTATTTT	TRBV7-9	TRBD2	TRBJ2-3	NA
CASSLSLIGETQYF	TGTGCCAGCAGTTTAAGTCTTATAGGGGAGACCCAGTACTTC	TRBV12-3/TRBV12-4	NA	TRBJ2-5	medium-sized
CASSLGQDYYEQYF	TGCGCCAGCAGCTTGGGGCAGGACTACTATGAGCAGTACTTC	TRBV5-1	NA	TRBJ2-7	NA
CASSRRGIGDSPLHF	TGTGCCAGCAGCCGAAGGGGGATCGGAGATTCACCCCTCCACTTT	TRBV3-1	NA	TRBJ1-6	many
CASSLGGGTEAFF	TGTGCCAGCAGCTTGGGGGGTGGAACTGAAGCTTTCTTT	TRBV7-3	NA	TRBJ1-1	many
CATSRDAGPSYNEQFF	TGTGCCACCAGCAGAGATGCGGGCCCCTCCTACAATGAGCAGTTCTTC	TRBV15	NA	TRBJ2-1	many
CASSFPGTSGRNEQFF	TGTGCCAGCAGCTTCCCCGGGACTAGCGGGAGGAATGAGCAGTTCTTC	TRBV7-2	TRBD2	TRBJ2-1	many
CASSPGLAGSYEQYF	TGTGCCAGCAGTCCCGGACTAGCGGGGTCCTACGAGCAGTACTTC	TRBV28	TRBD2	TRBJ2-7	many
CAGSDGASGCLRPKFF	TGTGCCGGCAGTGATGGGGCTAGCGGGTGCCTCCGGCCGAAGTTCTTC	TRBV2	TRBD2	TRBJ2-1	NA
CASRQGVIGSPLHF	TGTGCCAGCAGACAGGGGGTTATAGGTTCACCCCTCCACTTT	TRBV11-3	TRBD1	TRBJ1-6	NA
CASSEWGGIQETQYF	TGCGCCAGCAGTGAGTGGGGGGGGATCCAAGAGACCCAGTACTTC	TRBV10-2	TRBD2	TRBJ2-5	many
CASSPDEGAGNTIYF	TGTGCCAGCTCACCAGACGAGGGGGCGGGAAACACCATATATTTT	TRBV18	TRBD1	TRBJ1-3	many
CASSLVGTGISETQYF	TGTGCCAGCAGCTTGGTCGGGACAGGGATATCGGAGACCCAGTACTTC	TRBV5-6	TRBD1	TRBJ2-5	many
CASSFYGQNSYNEQFF	TGTGCCAGCAGTTTCTATGGGCAGAACTCCTACAATGAGCAGTTCTTC	TRBV27	NA	TRBJ2-1	NA
CASRDDRTNYGYTF	TGTGCCAGCAGGGACGACAGAACTAACTATGGCTACACCTTC	TRBV2	NA	TRBJ1-2	many
CASSLEGAGNEKLFF	TGTGCCAGCAGTTTAGAGGGGGCCGGTAATGAAAAACTGTTTTTT	TRBV27	TRBD1	TRBJ1-4	many
CASSTTGKRSYERYF	TGTGCCAGCAGTACAACAGGCAAGCGCTCCTACGAGCGGTACTTC	TRBV28	NA	TRBJ2-7	NA
CASSPPGTSLGYTF	TGTGCCAGCAGCCCGCCCGGGACATCCTTGGGCTACACCTTC	TRBV6-1	NA	TRBJ1-2	few
CASSVPGGPQNF	TGTGCCAGCAGCGTACCCGGAGGGCCGCAAAACTTC	TRBV9	NA	TRBJ2-7	many
CASSFSGTAGNTIYF	TGTGCCAGCAGTTTTTCAGGTACAGCTGGAAACACCATATATTTT	TRBV28	NA	TRBJ1-3	NA
CSVRLAGSTDTQYF	TGCAGCGTCCGACTAGCGGGAAGCACAGATACGCAGTATTTT	TRBV29-1	TRBD2	TRBJ2-3	many
CASSFRSTGGSPLHF	TGTGCCAGCAGTTTCAGGTCTACGGGTGGTTCACCCCTCCACTTT	TRBV27	NA	TRBJ1-6	many
CASSVDLAGGPVTGELFF	TGTGCCAGCAGCGTAGACCTAGCGGGAGGGCCTGTCACCGGGGAGCTGTTTTTT	TRBV9	TRBD2	TRBJ2-2	many
CSASWGVYNEQFF	TGCAGTGCTAGTTGGGGGGTCTACAATGAGCAGTTCTTC	TRBV20-1	NA	TRBJ2-1	many
CASSLTGLAGYNEQFF	TGTGCCAGCAGCTTAACTGGACTAGCGGGCTACAATGAGCAGTTCTTC	TRBV7-6	TRBD2	TRBJ2-1	many
CASSFAGGPNEQFF	TGTGCCAGCAGTTTCGCGGGAGGGCCCAATGAGCAGTTCTTC	TRBV27	TRBD2	TRBJ2-1	many
CASSQDRQLDGYTF	TGTGCCAGCAGCCAAGATCGACAGCTCGACGGCTACACCTTC	TRBV4-2	NA	TRBJ1-2	NA
CATSEGGSYNEQFF	TGTGCCACCAGTGAAGGCGGCTCCTACAATGAGCAGTTCTTC	TRBV24-1	NA	TRBJ2-1	many
CASSLRQGGYGYTF	TGCGCCAGCAGCTTGAGACAGGGGGGCTATGGCTACACCTTC	TRBV5-1	TRBD1	TRBJ1-2	many